This entry concerns a single T cell receptor (beta chain). What it recognizes is unknown. The length of the CDR3 is 16 residues. Trimming took off 8 bases at V and 0 bases at J, with 14 bases between the two ends. Germline lookup yields CDR1 MGHDK and CDR2 SYGVNS. cDNA molecules, individually, were tagged with unique molecular identifiers. One entry per CDR3 protein, called by TCRdb with MiXCR from the 5' RACE reads. There are some 66,000 distinct CDR3 sequences in the sample; approximately 8.3% occur only once, and under 4% lies in the top ten. This specimen comes from a study of early T cells in non-severe SARS-CoV-2 infection. Study-wide background: Sequenced material consisted of bulk RNA (from unsorted whole blood), and chains were unpaired.

General study points: Sequences matched to VDJdb favored anti-spike CD8 responses, while private and CD4 specificities were missed.

What was sequenced was whole blood. This rearrangement joins TRBV25-1 to TRBJ2-6; D is unresolved. The TCR comes from an adult who was a healthcare worker with PCR-confirmed SARS-CoV-2 infection or an uninfected control (not recorded which). In DNA form, the CDR3 reads TGTGCCAGCTGGCCCGGCGGAAGCTCTGGGGCCAACGTCCTGACTTTC. It encodes CASWPGGSSGANVLTF.